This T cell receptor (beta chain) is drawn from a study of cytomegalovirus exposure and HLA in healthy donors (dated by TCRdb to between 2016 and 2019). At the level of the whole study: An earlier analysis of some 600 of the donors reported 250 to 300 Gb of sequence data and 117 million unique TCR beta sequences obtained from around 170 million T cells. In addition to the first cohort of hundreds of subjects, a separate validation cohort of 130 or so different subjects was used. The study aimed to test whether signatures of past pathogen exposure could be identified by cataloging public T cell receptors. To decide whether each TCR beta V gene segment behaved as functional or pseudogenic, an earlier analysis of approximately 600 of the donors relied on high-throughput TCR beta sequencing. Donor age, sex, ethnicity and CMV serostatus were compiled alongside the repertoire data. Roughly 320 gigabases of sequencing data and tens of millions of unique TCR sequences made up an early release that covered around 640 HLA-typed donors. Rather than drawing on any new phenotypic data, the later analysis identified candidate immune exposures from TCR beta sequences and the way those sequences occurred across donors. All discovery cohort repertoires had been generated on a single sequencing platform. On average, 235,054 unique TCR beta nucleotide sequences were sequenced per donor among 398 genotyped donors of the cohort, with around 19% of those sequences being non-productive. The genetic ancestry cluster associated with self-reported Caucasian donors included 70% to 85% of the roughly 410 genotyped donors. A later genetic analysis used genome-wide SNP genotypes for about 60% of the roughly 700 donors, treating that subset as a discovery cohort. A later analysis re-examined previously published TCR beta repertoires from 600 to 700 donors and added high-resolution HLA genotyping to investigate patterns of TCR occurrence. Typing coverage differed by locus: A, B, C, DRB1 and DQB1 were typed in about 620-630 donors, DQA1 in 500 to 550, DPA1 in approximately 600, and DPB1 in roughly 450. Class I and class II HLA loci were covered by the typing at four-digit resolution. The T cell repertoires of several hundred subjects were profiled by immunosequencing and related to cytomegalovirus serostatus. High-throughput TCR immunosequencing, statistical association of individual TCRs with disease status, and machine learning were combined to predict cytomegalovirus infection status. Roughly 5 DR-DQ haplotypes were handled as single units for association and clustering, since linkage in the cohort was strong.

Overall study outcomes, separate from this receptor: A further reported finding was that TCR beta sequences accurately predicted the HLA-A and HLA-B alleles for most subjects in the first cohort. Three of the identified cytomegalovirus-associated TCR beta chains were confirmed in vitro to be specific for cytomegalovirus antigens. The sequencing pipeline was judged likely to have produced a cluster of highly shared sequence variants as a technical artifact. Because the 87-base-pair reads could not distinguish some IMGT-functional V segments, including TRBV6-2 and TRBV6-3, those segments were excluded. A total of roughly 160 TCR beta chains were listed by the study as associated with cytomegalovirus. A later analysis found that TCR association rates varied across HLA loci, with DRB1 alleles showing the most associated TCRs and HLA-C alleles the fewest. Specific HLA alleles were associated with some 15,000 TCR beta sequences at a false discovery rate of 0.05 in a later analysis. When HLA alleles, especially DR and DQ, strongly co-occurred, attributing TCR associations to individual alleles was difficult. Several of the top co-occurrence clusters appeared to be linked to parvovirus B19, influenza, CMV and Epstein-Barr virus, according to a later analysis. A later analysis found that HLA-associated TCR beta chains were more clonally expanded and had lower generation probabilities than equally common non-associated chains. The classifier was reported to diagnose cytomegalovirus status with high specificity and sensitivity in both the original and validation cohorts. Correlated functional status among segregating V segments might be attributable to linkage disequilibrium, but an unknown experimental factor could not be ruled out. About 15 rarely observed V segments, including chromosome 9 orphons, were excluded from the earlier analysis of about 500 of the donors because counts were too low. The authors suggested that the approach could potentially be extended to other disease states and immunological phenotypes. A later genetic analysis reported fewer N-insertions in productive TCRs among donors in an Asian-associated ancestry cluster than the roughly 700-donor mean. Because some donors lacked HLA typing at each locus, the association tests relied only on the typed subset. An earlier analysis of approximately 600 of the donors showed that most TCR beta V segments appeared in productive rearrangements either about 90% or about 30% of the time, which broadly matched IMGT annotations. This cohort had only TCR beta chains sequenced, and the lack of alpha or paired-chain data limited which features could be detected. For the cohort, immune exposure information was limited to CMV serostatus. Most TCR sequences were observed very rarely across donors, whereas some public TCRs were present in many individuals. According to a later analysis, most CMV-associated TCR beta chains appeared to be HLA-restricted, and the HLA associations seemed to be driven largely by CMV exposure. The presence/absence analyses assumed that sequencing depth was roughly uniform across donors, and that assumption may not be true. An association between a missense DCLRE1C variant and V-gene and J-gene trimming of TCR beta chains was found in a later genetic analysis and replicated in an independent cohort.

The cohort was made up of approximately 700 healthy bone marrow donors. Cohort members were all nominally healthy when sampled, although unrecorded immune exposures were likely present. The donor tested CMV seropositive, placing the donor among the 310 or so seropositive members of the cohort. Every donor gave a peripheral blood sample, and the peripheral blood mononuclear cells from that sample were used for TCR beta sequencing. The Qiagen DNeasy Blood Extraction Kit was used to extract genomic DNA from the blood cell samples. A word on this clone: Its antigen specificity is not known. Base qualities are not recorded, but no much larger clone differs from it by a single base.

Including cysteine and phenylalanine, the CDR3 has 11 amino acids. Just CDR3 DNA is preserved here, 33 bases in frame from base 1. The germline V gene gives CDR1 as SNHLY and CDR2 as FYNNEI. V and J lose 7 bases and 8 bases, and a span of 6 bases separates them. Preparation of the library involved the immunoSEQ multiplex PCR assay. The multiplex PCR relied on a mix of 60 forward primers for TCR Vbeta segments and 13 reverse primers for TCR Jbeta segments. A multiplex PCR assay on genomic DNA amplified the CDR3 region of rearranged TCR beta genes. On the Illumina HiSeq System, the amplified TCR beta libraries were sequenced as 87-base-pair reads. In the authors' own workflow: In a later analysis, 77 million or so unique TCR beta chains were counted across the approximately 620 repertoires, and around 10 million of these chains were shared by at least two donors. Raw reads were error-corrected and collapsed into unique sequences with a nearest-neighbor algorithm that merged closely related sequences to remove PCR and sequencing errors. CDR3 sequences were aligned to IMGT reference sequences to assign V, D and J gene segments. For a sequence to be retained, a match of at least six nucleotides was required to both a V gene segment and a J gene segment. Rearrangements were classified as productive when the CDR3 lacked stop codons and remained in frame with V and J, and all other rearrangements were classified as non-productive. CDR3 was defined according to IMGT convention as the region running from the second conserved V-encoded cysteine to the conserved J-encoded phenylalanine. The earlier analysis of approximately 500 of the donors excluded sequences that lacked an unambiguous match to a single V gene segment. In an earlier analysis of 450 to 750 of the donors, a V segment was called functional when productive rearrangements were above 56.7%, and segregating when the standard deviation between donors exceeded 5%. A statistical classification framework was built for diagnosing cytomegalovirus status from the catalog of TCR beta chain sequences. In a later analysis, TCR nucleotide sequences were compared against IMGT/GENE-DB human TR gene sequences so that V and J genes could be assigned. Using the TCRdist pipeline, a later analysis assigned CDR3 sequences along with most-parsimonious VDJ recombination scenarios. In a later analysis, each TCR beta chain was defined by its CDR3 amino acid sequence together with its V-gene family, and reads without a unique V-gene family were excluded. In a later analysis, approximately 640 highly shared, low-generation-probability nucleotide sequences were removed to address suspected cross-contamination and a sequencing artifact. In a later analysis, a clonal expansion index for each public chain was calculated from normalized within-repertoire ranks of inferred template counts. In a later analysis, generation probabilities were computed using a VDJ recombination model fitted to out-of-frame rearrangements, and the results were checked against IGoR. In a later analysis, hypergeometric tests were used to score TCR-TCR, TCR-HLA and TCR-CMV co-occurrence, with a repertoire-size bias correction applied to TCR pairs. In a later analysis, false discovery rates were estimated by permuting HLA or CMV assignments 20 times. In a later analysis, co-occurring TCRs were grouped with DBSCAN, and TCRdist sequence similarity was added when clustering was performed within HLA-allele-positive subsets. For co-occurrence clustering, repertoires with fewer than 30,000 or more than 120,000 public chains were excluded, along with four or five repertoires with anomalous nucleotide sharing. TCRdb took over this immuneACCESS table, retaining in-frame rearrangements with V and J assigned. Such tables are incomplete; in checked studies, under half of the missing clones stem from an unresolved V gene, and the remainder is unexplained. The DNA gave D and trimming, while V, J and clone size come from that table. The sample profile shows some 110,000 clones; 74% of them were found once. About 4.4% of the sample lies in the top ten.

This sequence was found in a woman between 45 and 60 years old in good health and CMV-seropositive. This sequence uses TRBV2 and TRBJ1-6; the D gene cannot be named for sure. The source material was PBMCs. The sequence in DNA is TGTGCCAGCAAATCGGATTCACCCCTCCACTTT. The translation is CASKSDSPLHF.